This entry lists 30 T cell receptor beta chains sequenced from one sample in a study of shared clonotypes between healthy human individuals. Produced via immunoSEQ multiplex PCR; TCRdb's table is partial and in-frame only. The table records some 500,000 clones, 90% to 97% of them present only once. Sequencing was done on a sample of naive CD4+ T cells sorted from blood. Subset denoted: CD45RA+ positively selected. The receptor set was obtained from a woman aged 25 to 39 in good health.

The chain couples TRBV9 to TRBJ2-1; D perhaps matches TRBD1 (5 bases). The CDR3 has 16 amino acids. The germline V gene has CDR1 SGDLS and CDR2 YYNGEE. Trimming stripped 7 bases from V and 0 bases from J, with 17 bases between. The CDR3 here is CASQGLSPSSYNEQFF. The CDR3 region has the DNA TGTGCCAGCCAGGGCCTTAGCCCTAGCTCCTACAATGAGCAGTTCTTC.

The chain joins TRBV19 to TRBJ1-2; no reliable D call. The germline V and J ends were trimmed by 4 bases and 1 base, with 4 bases remaining between them. CDR3 length: 12 residues. Germline V gives CDR1 LNHDA, CDR2 SQIVND (reference sequence). CDR3 in DNA: TGTGCCAGTAGTAGGGGTAACTATGGCTACACCTTC. Translation gives CASSRGNYGYTF.

The CDR3 DNA reads as TGTGCCAGCAGCTTAGGGACAGGGGGCCTCTACAATGAGCAGTTCTTC. Its translation: CASSLGTGGLYNEQFF. The chain recombines TRBV7-6 with TRBJ2-1, with 11 bases that match TRBD1. Germline trimming cut 1 base from V and 3 bases from J; bases unmatched to any gene: 2. The CDR3 runs 16 residues. Germline V gene sequence: CDR1 SGHVS, CDR2 FNYEAQ.

Only one count was recorded for this clone. The V and J genes are TRBV5-1 and TRBJ2-7, with 8 bases identical to TRBD1. The CDR3 totals 16 residues. Germline CDR1 SGHRS, CDR2 YFSETQ. With V trimmed by 4 bases and J by 0 bases, 9 bases remained unmatched. CDR3 residues: CASSQQGALFSYEQYF. The CDR3 DNA reads TGCGCCAGCAGCCAGCAGGGGGCCCTTTTCTCCTACGAGCAGTACTTC.

This chain joins TRBV30 and TRBJ2-7, with D perhaps being TRBD1 or TRBD2 (5 bases each). CDR3 length: 12 amino acids. CDR1 GTSNPN and CDR2 SVGIG come from the germline V gene (reference sequence). V was shortened by 8 bases and J by 2 bases, with 13 bases between the two germline ends. The CDR3, as DNA: TGTGCCGCCGGTGGGGGAACCTACGAGCAGTACTTC. Translating it yields CAAGGGTYEQYF. The full variable domain, in which reference TRBV30 and TRBJ2-7 provide the parts outside the CDR3, is SQTIHQWPATLVQPVGSPLSLECTVEGTSNPNLYWYRQAAGRGLQLLFYSVGIGQISSEVPQNLSASRPQDRQFILSSKKLLLSDSGFYLCAAGGGTYEQYFGPGTRLTVT.

The chain carries TRBV28 and TRBJ2-7, with 9 positions matching TRBD2. Germline values: CDR1 MDHEN, CDR2 SYDVKM. V dropped 3 bases and J dropped 4; count of bases not matched to a gene: 4. This CDR3 has 14 amino acids. The CDR3 loop is CASSFGLALYEQYF. The CDR3 DNA is TGTGCCAGCAGTTTCGGACTAGCGCTTTACGAGCAGTACTTC.

This clone was detected a few times. The rearrangement joins TRBV11-2 to TRBJ2-7, with D unresolved. The V gene's germline CDR1 is SGHAT and CDR2 FQNNGV. The CDR3 totals 10 residues. Trimming removed 8 bases at V and 3 bases at J, with 5 bases between. The CDR3 here is CASGNYEQYF. As DNA, the CDR3 is TGTGCCAGCGGCAACTACGAGCAGTACTTC.

V and J are TRBV9 and TRBJ2-1; D is perhaps TRBD1 (6 bases). Germline V lookup: CDR1 SGDLS, CDR2 YYNGEE. The V gene lost 4 bases and the J gene lost 7 bases, with 18 bases spanning the gap. This CDR3 is 15 amino acids long. CDR3 in DNA: TGTGCCAGCAGCCCAGAATCCGGGACACTTAATGAGCAGTTCTTC. This translates into CASSPESGTLNEQFF.

This clone was detected only once. The gene calls are TRBV6-1 and TRBJ2-6; D is possibly TRBD2 (5 bases). The CDR3 has 15 amino acids. CDR1 is MNHNS and CDR2 is SASEGT in the germline V gene. V lost 11 bases and J lost 4, with 18 bases in between. CDR3 sequence (DNA): TGTGCCGCTGCCAATCGAGGGTCGGGGGCCAACGTCCTGACTTTC. It translates to CAAANRGSGANVLTF.

J is TRBJ2-7 and V is TRBV10-3; D unresolved. The CDR3 contains 13 residues. Germline loops: CDR1 ENHRY, CDR2 SYGVKD. V was clipped by 3 bases and J by 5 bases, with 11 bases between them. The CDR3: CAISDSTRDEQYF. The CDR3, as DNA: TGTGCCATCAGTGACTCCACCCGGGACGAGCAGTACTTC.

The chain uses TRBV27 and TRBJ2-5; TRBD2 matches at 9 bases. The J call may be mistaken, given a closer DNA end match to TRBJ2-7. Germline CDR1 MNHEY, CDR2 SMNVEV (reference sequence). This CDR3 comprises 20 residues. As DNA, the CDR3 is TGTGCCAGCAGCTTCTCGGTCCCTCTTCGCGGGAGGGCCAGCTCCTACGAGCAGTACTTC. Translated: CASSFSVPLRGRASSYEQYF.

The rearrangement joins TRBV6-1 to TRBJ2-7, with no clear D. The CDR3 length is 13 residues. Trimming cost V 6 bases and J 0 bases, with 9 bases left between them. CDR1 is MNHNS and CDR2 is SASEGT in the germline V gene. The CDR3: CASSPTRSYEQYF. As DNA, the CDR3 is TGTGCCAGCAGCCCCACCCGCTCCTACGAGCAGTACTTC.

V usage is TRBV28 and J usage is TRBJ1-3; 11 positions agree with TRBD1. This CDR3 region has 16 residues. J gave up 7 bases and V 6 bases, and 11 bases lay outside the gene matches. CDR1 is MDHEN and CDR2 is SYDVKM in the germline V gene. CDR3 loop: CASSSPRTGGENTIYF. The CDR3 DNA reads TGTGCCAGCAGCTCACCCCGGACAGGGGGCGAGAACACCATATATTTT.

J is TRBJ2-1 and V is TRBV7-2, with D possibly TRBD2 on 5 matching bases. The CDR3 runs 14 residues. CDR1 is SGHTA, CDR2 FQGNSA, per germline. V was pared by 5 bases and J by 4 bases, with 12 bases between. CDR3 nucleotide sequence: TGTGCCAGCAGCCCGGGGTCTCCATACAATGAGCAGTTCTTC. Its translation is CASSPGSPYNEQFF.

The rearrangement links TRBV19 to TRBJ2-3, with D possibly matching TRBD2 (5 bases). V lost 1 base, J lost 0 bases, and 8 bases lay in between. Germline V gene lookup returns CDR1 LNHDA and CDR2 SQIVND (reference sequence). The length of the CDR3 is 15 residues. The CDR3 reads CASSIVRGSTDTQYF. The DNA for the CDR3 is TGTGCCAGTAGTATAGTCCGCGGGAGCACAGATACGCAGTATTTT.

The gene calls are TRBV29-1 and TRBJ2-7; 9 bases map to TRBD1. Germline lookup yields CDR1 SQVTM and CDR2 ANQGSEA. V lost 4 bases to trimming and J lost 5 bases; unmatched junction nucleotides: 9. CDR3 length equals 14 residues. CDR3 bases: TGCAGCGTTGTTTTCGGACAGGGGACCCACGAGCAGTACTTC. Amino acids: CSVVFGQGTHEQYF.

This chain links TRBV18 with TRBJ2-3; TRBD2 agrees at 14 bases. With 6 bases clipped from V and 4 bases from J, the junction kept 12 bases outside the gene matches. The CDR3 covers 18 residues. CDR1 is KGHSH, CDR2 LQKENI, per germline. The CDR3, as DNA: TGTGCCAGCTCCCCCCGAGGGACTAGCGGGAGTATTTCAGATACGCAGTATTTT. Its protein product is CASSPRGTSGSISDTQYF. The whole variable domain, remainder taken from reference TRBV18 and TRBJ2-3, is NAGVMQNPRHLVRRRGQEARLRCSPMKGHSHVYWYRQLPEEGLKFMVYLQKENIIDESGMPKERFSAEFPKEGPSILRIQQVVRGDSAAYFCASSPRGTSGSISDTQYFGPGTRLTVL.

The chain joins TRBV28 to TRBJ2-7, with no clear D. The CDR3 runs to 15 residues. V was shortened by 6 bases and J by 6 bases, with 21 bases between the two germline ends. The V gene's germline CDR1 is MDHEN and CDR2 SYDVKM. CDR3 sequence (DNA): TGTGCCAGCAGCCTCTGGGTCGGTCCTGGCGGCGAGCAGTACTTC. It is translated as CASSLWVGPGGEQYF.

This clone was seen more than once but under ten times. The genes are TRBV4-2 and TRBJ2-7, with unresolved D. Between the trimmed V and J ends, which lost 4 bases and 0 bases, there was a span of 7 bases. The CDR3 loop spans 13 amino acids. Germline V gene data show CDR1 as LGHNA and CDR2 as YNFKEQ. Here the CDR3 DNA reads TGTGCCAGCAGCCTGATCAGCTCCTACGAGCAGTACTTC. This sequence encodes CASSLISSYEQYF.

This chain links TRBV9 with TRBJ1-1; 9 nucleotides agree with TRBD1. This CDR3 is built from 14 residues. CDR1 is SGDLS, CDR2 YYNGEE, per germline. The junction had 9 bases not matched to a gene; V was cut back by 7 bases and J by 5 bases. CDR3 nucleotide sequence: TGTGCCAGCGCACGGACAGGGGAGGGGACTGAAGCTTTCTTT. Amino acid sequence: CASARTGEGTEAFF.

The chain employs TRBV18 and TRBJ2-1; unclear D gene. This CDR3 region has 14 residues. Germline V gene data show CDR1 as KGHSH and CDR2 as LQKENI. The V end lost 3 bases, the J end lost 0 bases, and 6 bases lay between the germline ends. The DNA of the CDR3 is TGTGCCAGCTCACCGAGTAACTCCTACAATGAGCAGTTCTTC. Translation gives CASSPSNSYNEQFF.

The rearrangement links TRBV7-8 to TRBJ1-2; D may be TRBD1 (5 bases). The CDR3 is 15 residues long. The V gene lost 2 bases and the J gene lost 3 bases, with 13 bases spanning the gap. Per the germline V gene, CDR1 is SGHVS and CDR2 is FQNEAQ. The CDR3 nucleotides read TGTGCCAGCAGCTTAAGGGACTTAAAACACTATGGCTACACCTTC. It encodes CASSLRDLKHYGYTF.

The V and J genes are TRBV5-8 and TRBJ1-4; D perhaps matches TRBD1 (5 bases). V lost 6 bases, J lost 0 bases, and 18 bases lay in between. This CDR3 has 17 residues. The germline CDR1 and CDR2 sequences are SGHTS and YDEGEE. CDR3 bases: TGTGCCAGCACCGCCATGGGGCAGAGTTCAACTAATGAAAAACTGTTTTTT. Residues: CASTAMGQSSTNEKLFF.

The chain has TRBV14 and TRBJ1-2, with TRBD1 matching over 7 bases. The CDR3 spans 14 residues. Germline lookup yields CDR1 SGHDN and CDR2 FVKESK. The junction had 3 bases not matched to a gene; V was cut back by 4 bases and J by 1 base. CDR3 sequence: CASSPTGNNYGYTF. DNA for the CDR3: TGTGCCAGCAGCCCGACAGGGAATAACTATGGCTACACCTTC.

The chain employs TRBV28 and TRBJ2-3; TRBD2 agrees at 7 bases. The germline V gene encodes CDR1 MDHEN and CDR2 SYDVKM. Trimming cost V 0 bases and J 7 bases; bases outside gene matches: 13. The CDR3 runs to 17 residues. The CDR3: CASSLWASSGESNTQYF. As DNA, the CDR3 is TGTGCCAGCAGTTTATGGGCCTCAAGCGGGGAGAGTAATACGCAGTATTTT.

This rearrangement joins TRBV11-2 to TRBJ1-2, with TRBD1 as a possible D gene (6 bases). Germline lookup yields CDR1 SGHAT and CDR2 FQNNGV. V was pared by 5 bases and J by 0 bases, with 16 bases between. The CDR3 totals 16 residues. The CDR3 loop reads CASSPLQGSANYGYTF. The CDR3 nucleotides read TGTGCCAGCAGCCCACTACAGGGCTCAGCTAACTATGGCTACACCTTC. The full variable domain, in which reference TRBV11-2 and TRBJ1-2 provide the parts outside the CDR3, is EAGVAQSPRYKIIEKRQSVAFWCNPISGHATLYWYQQILGQGPKLLIQFQNNGVVDDSQLPKDRFSAERLKGVDSTLKIQPAKLEDSAVYLCASSPLQGSANYGYTFGSGTRLTVV.

The chain combines TRBV10-3 with TRBJ2-7; D is unresolved. Germline values: CDR1 ENHRY, CDR2 SYGVKD. The CDR3 covers 14 residues. The V gene lost 4 bases and the J gene lost 2 bases, with 12 bases spanning the gap. The CDR3 reads CAISATVGTYEQYF. For the CDR3, the DNA is TGTGCCATCAGTGCAACAGTGGGAACCTACGAGCAGTACTTC.

The chain uses TRBV4-3 and TRBJ2-7, with D unclear. Trimming removed 4 bases at V and 9 bases at J, with 10 bases between. Germline V gene data show CDR1 as LGHNA and CDR2 as YSLEER. The CDR3 covers 11 residues. CDR3 nucleotide sequence: TGCGCCAGCAGCCCTACATGGGGGCAGTACTTC. Translating gives CASSPTWGQYF.

V is TRBV18 and J is TRBJ2-1, with D unclear. CDR1 and CDR2 (germline): KGHSH, LQKENI. Trimming pared 3 bases from V and 8 bases from J, leaving 26 bases between. The CDR3 extends over 18 amino acids. The CDR3 reads CASSPLSVHRRFADEQFF. The CDR3 DNA reads TGTGCCAGCTCACCCCTTTCGGTTCACCGACGTTTCGCCGATGAGCAGTTCTTC.

V is TRBV7-9 and J is TRBJ2-1; D not certain. V was pared by 0 bases and J by 3 bases, with 12 bases between. The CDR3 covers 16 residues. The germline gives CDR1 SEHNR, CDR2 FQNEAQ (reference sequence). The CDR3 reads CASSLAGPQNYNEQFF. The CDR3 nucleotides are TGTGCCAGCAGCTTAGCGGGCCCACAGAACTACAATGAGCAGTTCTTC.